Listed below are T cell receptor beta chains from one sample, sequenced in a study of post-analysis software for immune sequencing data. MiXCR, applied by TCRdb to the PCR reads, yields one record per CDR3 protein. The repertoire has around 770,000 distinct CDR3 sequences, more than 45% of them found once; the top ten carry 4.9%. Source material: blood. The receptors derive from a girl aged 5-17 years with multiple sclerosis. Each CDR3 is given with its conserved first and last residue. The order of the fields is V gene, J gene, clone size, D gene, CDR3 protein. The D gene is left open where the match is weak. Some rows mark clone size as missing; the rest say once, few, many or name a class of expanded clone.

TRBV20-1	TRBJ2-5	.	TRBD1	CSARVTGVEETQYF
TRBV2	.	.	TRBD2	CAVRSGTSGRSFGEQYF
TRBV20-1	.	few	TRBD1	CSASTGGLEETQYF
TRBV27	TRBJ2-5	.	.	CASSLTWSAETQYF
TRBV28	TRBJ1-2	few	TRBD1	CASSSLQGAFQGYTF
TRBV20-1	TRBJ2-5	few	TRBD2	CSARLAGGVEQYF
TRBV6-1	TRBJ2-3	.	.	CASSEGDHLGGTDTQYF
TRBV7-2	TRBJ1-5	.	.	CASSLGGGTYQPQHF
TRBV6-5	TRBJ1-2	.	.	CASSYSGGSNYGYTF
TRBV7-9	TRBJ2-7	.	TRBD2	CASSGSGLAGPYEQYF
TRBV3-1	TRBJ2-3	many	.	CASSQGGSTDTQYF
TRBV6-6	TRBJ2-1	.	TRBD2	CATNSGTNNEQFF
TRBV6-5	TRBJ2-1	.	TRBD2	CASSYSIWGLAGFSEQFF
TRBV7-6	TRBJ1-1	.	TRBD1	CASSAYRGVNTEAFF
TRBV28	TRBJ1-1	.	.	CASSLYLSASNTEAFF
TRBV5-1	TRBJ1-1	.	TRBD1	CASSPGQFNTEAFF
TRBV6-2/TRBV6-3	TRBJ2-7	.	TRBD2	CASSYSTSGPYEQYF
TRBV3-1	TRBJ2-1	once	TRBD2	CASSSRLAGGREQFF
TRBV7-6	TRBJ2-1	.	TRBD1	CASSITPGTGVDNEQFF
TRBV20-1	TRBJ2-1	.	.	CSARTLGPDEQFF
TRBV7-2	TRBJ2-7	.	TRBD2	CASSEEGGSSYEQYF
TRBV27	TRBJ1-2	.	TRBD1	CASASSGTGYGYTF
TRBV7-9	TRBJ2-5	.	.	CASSPPRHVQETQYF
TRBV7-9	TRBJ2-4	once	TRBD1	CASSPRDRDGAKNIQYF
TRBV16	TRBJ2-3	.	.	CASSERQSDTQYF
TRBV20-1	TRBJ2-3	.	.	CSASRTRDTQYF
TRBV29-1	TRBJ2-1	.	.	CSVKYGLGVGDEQFF
TRBV5-6	TRBJ2-1	.	.	CASSAPKRRYNEQFF
TRBV7-2	TRBJ2-7	.	TRBD2	CASSLDGGGISYEQYF
TRBV12-3/TRBV12-4	TRBJ1-4	few	.	CASSSGRGNEKLFF
TRBV12-3/TRBV12-4	TRBJ2-3	.	.	CASSRSGGDTQYF
TRBV28	TRBJ2-5	.	TRBD1	CASSTRQGEGETQYF
TRBV7-2	TRBJ2-7	few	.	CASSKRVEYF
TRBV18	TRBJ1-5	.	.	CASGKGGSNQPQHF
TRBV12-3/TRBV12-4	TRBJ2-5	.	.	CASSGGVYQETQYF
TRBV12-3/TRBV12-4	TRBJ2-1	once	.	CASSPGRGEEEQFF
TRBV5-1	TRBJ2-3	few	TRBD2	CASSAGLAGDPADTQYF
TRBV12-3/TRBV12-4	.	.	TRBD1	CASSFGDRAHEQYF
TRBV20-1	TRBJ2-5	.	TRBD2	CSARVSSGRARKETQYF
TRBV7-9	TRBJ2-3	.	TRBD2	CASSQTSSSADTQYF
TRBV11-2	TRBJ2-3	.	.	CASSTVDTQYF
TRBV7-2	TRBJ1-5	few	.	CASSLVGMDQPQHF
TRBV12-5	TRBJ2-3	.	.	CASGRPFAIEIGGRVDTQYF
TRBV2	TRBJ1-5	few	.	CAGSQSNQPQHF
TRBV10-2	TRBJ1-6	few	.	CASSESTWDGSPLHF
TRBV24-1	TRBJ2-1	.	TRBD2	CATSAPGLAGDNEQFF
TRBV12-3/TRBV12-4	TRBJ1-2	few	.	CASSLNGGANYGYTF